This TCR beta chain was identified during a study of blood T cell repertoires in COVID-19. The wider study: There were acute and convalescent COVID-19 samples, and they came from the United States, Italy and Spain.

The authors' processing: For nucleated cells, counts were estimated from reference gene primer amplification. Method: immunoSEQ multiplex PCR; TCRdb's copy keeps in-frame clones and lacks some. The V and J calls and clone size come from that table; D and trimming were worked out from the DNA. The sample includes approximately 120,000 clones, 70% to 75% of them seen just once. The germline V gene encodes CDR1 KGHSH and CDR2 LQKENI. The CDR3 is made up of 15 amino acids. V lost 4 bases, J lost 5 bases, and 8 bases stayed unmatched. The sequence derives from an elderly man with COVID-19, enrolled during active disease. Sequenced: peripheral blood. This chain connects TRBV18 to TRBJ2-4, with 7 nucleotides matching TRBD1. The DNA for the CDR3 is TGTGCCAGCTCACTATCAGGGGGAAGGGAAAACATTCAGTACTTC. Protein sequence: CASSLSGGRENIQYF. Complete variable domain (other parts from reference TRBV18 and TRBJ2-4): NAGVMQNPRHLVRRRGQEARLRCSPMKGHSHVYWYRQLPEEGLKFMVYLQKENIIDESGMPKERFSAEFPKEGPSILRIQQVVRGDSAAYFCASSLSGGRENIQYFGAGTRLSVL.